These T cell receptor beta chains were read from a single sample in a study of monozygotic twins with inflammatory bowel disease. With the 5' RACE reads reprocessed, TCRdb shows one record per CDR3 protein and no DNA. The sample includes approximately 330,000 distinct CDR3 sequences. The sample was blood. These receptors were collected from a human donor with ulcerative colitis or Crohn's disease, or a healthy co-twin of an affected twin (not recorded which). CDR3s include the opening cysteine and the closing phenylalanine or tryptophan.

>TRBV5-1|TRBJ2-1|14
CASSFSGPGWEQFF
>TRBV7-9|TRBJ1-1|13
CASSRDFNTEAFF
>TRBV5-1|TRBJ2-7|15
CASSLDWQFTYEQYF
>TRBV5-1|TRBJ2-7|14
CASSRGQSLYEQYF
>TRBV27|TRBJ1-6|13
CASSTRAGLPLHF
>TRBV20-1|TRBJ2-3|17
CSARASSGIGSTDTQYF
>TRBV13|TRBJ1-1|12
CASSSSYPEAFF
>TRBV18|TRBJ2-7|17
CASSPPRGTSSSYEQYF
>TRBV3-1|TRBJ1-1|16
CATTLGFGLMNTEAFF
>TRBV20-1|TRBJ2-4|13
CSAEGRPKNIQYF
>TRBV20-1|TRBJ2-7|12
CSASPRPYEQYF
>TRBV12-3/TRBV12-4|TRBJ2-3|16
CASSLQGGIGTDTQYF
>TRBV20-1|TRBJ1-5|17
CSATRDRGALSSIAQHF
>TRBV4-1|TRBJ2-7|14
CASSQVGRDYEQYF
>TRBV11-2|TRBJ1-2|15
CASSQANAGLYGYTF
>TRBV7-2|TRBJ1-1|14
CASSPRGPITEAFF
>TRBV5-5|TRBJ1-6|15
CASSPLGADNSPLHF
>TRBV12-3/TRBV12-4|TRBJ1-5|15
CASSPNRGGNQPQHF
>TRBV18|TRBJ1-2|13
CASSPQVIDGYTF
>TRBV20-1|TRBJ2-7|13
CSARDRSDYEQYF
>TRBV12-3/TRBV12-4|TRBJ2-7|12
CASSDGFYEQYF
>TRBV12-3/TRBV12-4|TRBJ2-1|13
CASTPSGWNEQFF
>TRBV25-1|TRBJ1-2|12
CASSHTGYGYTF
>TRBV12-3/TRBV12-4|TRBJ2-7|12
CASTDGVNEQYF
>TRBV4-3|TRBJ2-3|18
CASSQDRLAGFSTDTQYF
>TRBV27|TRBJ1-1|17
CASSFLTLQGANTEAFF
>TRBV11-2|TRBJ2-1|12
CASSEASREQFF
>TRBV7-2|TRBJ1-1|16
CASIRTPHRENTEAFF
>TRBV14|TRBJ2-7|15
CASSQGTSGRAEQYF
>TRBV5-1|TRBJ2-1|11
CASKRDNEQFF
>TRBV7-9|TRBJ1-5|15
CASSPDRYSNQPQHF
>TRBV6-6|TRBJ1-5|14
CASSYSDSSQPQHF
>TRBV12-3/TRBV12-4|TRBJ2-7|15
CASSRQGPALDEQYF
>TRBV29-1|TRBJ2-7|11
CSVGGRDEQYF
>TRBV7-2|TRBJ2-6|17
CASSLGSRLSGANVLTF
>TRBV7-9|TRBJ2-1|14
CASSLAGTHNEQFF
>TRBV28|TRBJ2-5|17
CASSLISSLRGRGTQYF
>TRBV7-6|TRBJ2-2|18
CASSLMGRGSANTGELFF
>TRBV30|TRBJ1-3|17
CAWSARLWTEAGNTIYF
>TRBV19|TRBJ1-6|15
CASSKWEDRGSPLHF
>TRBV15|TRBJ2-7|15
CATSRGTGQDYEQYF
>TRBV3-1|TRBJ1-2|12
CASSGTGGPYTF
>TRBV6-6|TRBJ2-5|14
CASSFLPGTWVLYF
>TRBV18|TRBJ2-7|18
CASSPAYPPRDRVYEQYF
>TRBV28|TRBJ2-3|15
CASSLQLAHTDTQYF
>TRBV6-5|TRBJ1-6|15
CASSYSPRGDSPLHF
>TRBV20-1|TRBJ1-2|15
CSARGGTGNLYGYTF
>TRBV2|TRBJ1-1|15
CASRRDGGEYTEAFF
>TRBV10-3|TRBJ2-3|14
CATRTSGGTDTQYF
>TRBV5-1|TRBJ2-7|13
CASSLPRDYEQYF
>TRBV12-3/TRBV12-4|TRBJ2-3|14
CASSSSASTDTQYF
>TRBV12-3/TRBV12-4|TRBJ1-2|13
CASSSGEAYGYTF
>TRBV4-3|TRBJ1-4|15
CASSQDRGGGEKLFF
>TRBV27|TRBJ2-2|14
CASSPQGATGELFF
>TRBV12-3/TRBV12-4|TRBJ1-2|16
CASSSFGATGGYGYTF